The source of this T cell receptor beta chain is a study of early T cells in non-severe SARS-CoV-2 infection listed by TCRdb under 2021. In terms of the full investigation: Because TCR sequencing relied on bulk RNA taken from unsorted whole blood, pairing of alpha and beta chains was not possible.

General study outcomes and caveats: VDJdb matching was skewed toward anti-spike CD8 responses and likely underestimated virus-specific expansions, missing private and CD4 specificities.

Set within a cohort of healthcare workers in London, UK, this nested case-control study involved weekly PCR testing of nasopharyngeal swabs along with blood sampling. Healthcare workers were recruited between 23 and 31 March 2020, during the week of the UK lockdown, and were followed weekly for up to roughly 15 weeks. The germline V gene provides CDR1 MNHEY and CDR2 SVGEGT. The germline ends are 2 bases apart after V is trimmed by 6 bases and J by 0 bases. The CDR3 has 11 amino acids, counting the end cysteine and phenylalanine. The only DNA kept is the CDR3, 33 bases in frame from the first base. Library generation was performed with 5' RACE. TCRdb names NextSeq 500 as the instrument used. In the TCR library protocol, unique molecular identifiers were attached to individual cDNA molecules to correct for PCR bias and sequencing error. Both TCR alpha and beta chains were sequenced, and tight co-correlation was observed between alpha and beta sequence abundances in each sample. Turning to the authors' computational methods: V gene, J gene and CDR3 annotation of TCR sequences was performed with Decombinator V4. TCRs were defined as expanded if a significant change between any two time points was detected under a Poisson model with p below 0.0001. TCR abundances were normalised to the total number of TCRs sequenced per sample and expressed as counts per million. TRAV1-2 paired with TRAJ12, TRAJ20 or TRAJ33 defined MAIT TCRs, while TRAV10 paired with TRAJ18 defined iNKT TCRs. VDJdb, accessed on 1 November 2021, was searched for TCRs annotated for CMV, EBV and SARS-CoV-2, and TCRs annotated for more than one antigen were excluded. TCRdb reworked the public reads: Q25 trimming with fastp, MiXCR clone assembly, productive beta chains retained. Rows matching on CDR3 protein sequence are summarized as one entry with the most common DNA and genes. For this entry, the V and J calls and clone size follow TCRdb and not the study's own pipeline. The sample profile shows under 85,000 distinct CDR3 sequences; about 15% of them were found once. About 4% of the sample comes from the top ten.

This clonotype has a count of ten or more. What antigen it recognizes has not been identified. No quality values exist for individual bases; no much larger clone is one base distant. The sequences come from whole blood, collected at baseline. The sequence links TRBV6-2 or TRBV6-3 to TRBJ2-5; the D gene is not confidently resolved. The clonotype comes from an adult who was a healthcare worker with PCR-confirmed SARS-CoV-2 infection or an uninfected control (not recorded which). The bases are TGTGCCAGCAGCCACCAAGAGACCCAGTACTTC. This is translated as CASSHQETQYF.